The 18 T cell receptor beta chains given below trace back to one sample, sequenced in a study of T cell responses to AZD1222 COVID-19 vaccine. Assay: immunoSEQ multiplex PCR; the TCRdb copy retains only in-frame clones and omits some. The sample yields 120,000 to 150,000 clones, about 91% seen once. Source: peripheral blood, taken on day 0 of AZD1222 vaccination. These receptors were taken from an adult in good health.

This chain uses TRBV10-3 with TRBJ2-7; 10 bases match TRBD1. This CDR3 is 14 amino acids long. J gave up 3 bases and V 7 bases, and 6 bases lay outside the gene matches. Germline V gene data show CDR1 as ENHRY and CDR2 as SYGVKD. The CDR3 region is CAIMTGQGVYEQYF. DNA for the CDR3: TGTGCCATCATGACCGGACAGGGGGTCTACGAGCAGTACTTC.

This chain uses TRBV5-6 with TRBJ1-6; TRBD1 matches 9 bases. The trim removed 4 bases at V and 7 bases at J, leaving 6 bases unmatched. The CDR3 sequence is 15 residues long. Germline assignment: CDR1 SGHDT and CDR2 YYEEEE. The CDR3 region is CASSPTGQGNSPLHF. CDR3 bases: TGTGCCAGCAGCCCGACTGGACAGGGGAATTCACCCCTCCACTTT. The whole variable domain, filled in from reference TRBV5-6 and TRBJ1-6, reads DAGVTQSPTHLIKTRGQQVTLRCSPKSGHDTVSWYQQALGQGPQFIFQYYEEEERQRGNFPDRFSGHQFPNYSSELNVNALLLGDSALYLCASSPTGQGNSPLHFGNGTRLTVT.

J is TRBJ1-3 and V is TRBV28; possible D gene TRBD1, 5 bases. The germline V gene has CDR1 MDHEN and CDR2 SYDVKM. The CDR3 has 14 amino acids. V was trimmed by 3 bases and J by 3 bases, leaving 9 bases between them. The CDR3 DNA sequence: TGTGCCAGCAGTTTCCGGCAGGGTGGAAACACCATATATTTT. Translation gives CASSFRQGGNTIYF. The entire variable domain, with the rest obtained from reference TRBV28 and TRBJ1-3, is as follows: DVKVTQSSRYLVKRTGEKVFLECVQDMDHENMFWYRQDPGLGLRLIYFSYDVKMKEKGDIPEGYSVSREKKERFSLILESASTNQTSMYLCASSFRQGGNTIYFGEGSWLTVV.

The rearrangement uses TRBV11-3 and TRBJ2-2, with D perhaps given as TRBD1 or TRBD2 (5 bases each). Trimming took off 1 base at V and 4 bases at J, with 10 bases between the two ends. This CDR3 spans 15 amino acids. Germline CDR1 and CDR2: SGHNT and YENEEA. In DNA, the CDR3 is TGTGCCAGCAGCTTAGCCGGGGCGAGCACCGGGGAGCTGTTTTTT. This encodes CASSLAGASTGELFF.

The genes are TRBV4-2 and TRBJ2-1; D perhaps matches TRBD2 (6 bases). Trimming removed 2 bases at V and 4 bases at J, with 12 bases between. The CDR3 is made up of 15 amino acids. Germline V gene sequence: CDR1 LGHNA, CDR2 YNFKEQ. CDR3 sequence reads: CASSQMGGSYNEQFF. The CDR3 coding sequence is TGTGCCAGCAGCCAAATGGGGGGTTCTTACAATGAGCAGTTCTTC.

The chain joins TRBV18 to TRBJ2-7, with 8 bases fitting TRBD1. The CDR3 covers 11 residues. In germline, CDR1 is KGHSH, CDR2 LQKENI. V dropped 8 bases and J dropped 5; count of bases not matched to a gene: 2. The CDR3 nucleotides read TGTGCCAGCCAGGACAGGGACGAGCAGTACTTC. It translates to CASQDRDEQYF.

This chain joins TRBV25-1 and TRBJ2-7; possible D gene TRBD2, 5 bases. V was clipped by 5 bases and J by 9 bases, with 14 bases between them. Germline V gene data show CDR1 as MGHDK and CDR2 as SYGVNS. The CDR3 covers 12 residues. The CDR3 sequence: CASSPSLGGQYF. The CDR3 DNA sequence: TGTGCCAGCAGTCCCTCTTTAGGAGGGCAGTACTTC.

The V and J genes are TRBV27 and TRBJ1-4; a weak D match, TRBD1 (6 bases). V was cut by 1 base and J by 11 bases, with 11 bases left in between. The CDR3 contains 13 residues. The germline V gene encodes CDR1 MNHEY and CDR2 SMNVEV (reference sequence). CDR3 sequence (DNA): TGTGCCAGCAGTTTATATTTGGGGGGCAAACTGTTTTTT. It yields the protein CASSLYLGGKLFF.

V is TRBV2 and J is TRBJ1-6, with 7 positions matching TRBD1. The V gene's germline CDR1 is SNHLY and CDR2 FYNNEI. The J segment lost 6 bases and the V segment lost 4 bases, leaving 9 bases of the junction unmatched. This CDR3 is built from 16 residues. CDR3 in DNA: TGTGCCAGCAGTGTGGAGACAGGGACGGCTAATTCACCCCTCCACTTT. Translation: CASSVETGTANSPLHF.

This rearrangement joins TRBV6-1 to TRBJ1-1; D unresolved. V was trimmed by 2 bases and J by 9 bases, leaving 13 bases between them. The CDR3 has 13 amino acids. The germline V gene encodes CDR1 MNHNS and CDR2 SASEGT. The CDR3 nucleotides read TGTGCCAGCAGTGAAACGATAACAGTCCAAGCTTTCTTT. This encodes CASSETITVQAFF.

This clone was recorded a few times. The rearrangement uses TRBV5-1 and TRBJ1-1; D is possibly TRBD1 (6 bases). Germline CDR1 SGHRS, CDR2 YFSETQ. V was pared by 0 bases and J by 4 bases, with 10 bases between. The CDR3 consists of 14 residues. The CDR3 DNA follows: TGCGCCAGCAGCTTGGCAGGGGCTAGCACTGAAGCTTTCTTT. Protein product: CASSLAGASTEAFF.

The CDR3 sequence is CASSEALSEKLFF. For the CDR3, the DNA is TGTGCCAGCAGTGAAGCACTGTCGGAAAAACTGTTTTTT. The chain has TRBV2 and TRBJ1-4; no clear D gene. The length of the CDR3 is 13 residues. V dropped 0 bases and J dropped 8 bases, with 7 bases sitting between them. The germline gives CDR1 SNHLY, CDR2 FYNNEI.

V is TRBV11-2 and J is TRBJ1-1, with 9 bases aligning to TRBD1. This CDR3 comprises 16 residues. Germline CDR1 SGHAT, CDR2 FQNNGV. With 5 bases clipped from V and 0 bases from J, the junction kept 7 bases outside the gene matches. The DNA for the CDR3 is TGTGCCAGCAGCCCCGGGACAGGGACTATGAACACTGAAGCTTTCTTT. This gives the protein CASSPGTGTMNTEAFF. Drawing the rest from reference TRBV11-2 and TRBJ1-1, the complete variable domain is EAGVAQSPRYKIIEKRQSVAFWCNPISGHATLYWYQQILGQGPKLLIQFQNNGVVDDSQLPKDRFSAERLKGVDSTLKIQPAKLEDSAVYLCASSPGTGTMNTEAFFGQGTRLTVV.

This clone has only one observation. The gene calls are TRBV10-2 and TRBJ1-5, with a tentative D call TRBD1 (5 bases). The length of the CDR3 is 16 residues. The V gene lost 3 bases and the J gene lost 0 bases, with 12 bases spanning the gap. Germline loops: CDR1 WSHSY, CDR2 SAAADI. In DNA form, the CDR3 reads TGCGCCAGCAGTGATCCGGGACCCAGTAGCAATCAGCCCCAGCATTTT. Its protein is CASSDPGPSSNQPQHF.

The CDR3 bases are TGTGCCAGCAGCGGAAGCTCCTACGAGCAGTACTTC. The encoded protein is CASSGSSYEQYF. This chain connects TRBV9 to TRBJ2-7; D gene uncertain. Trimming stripped 3 bases from V and 0 bases from J, with 4 bases between. Germline CDR1 and CDR2: SGDLS and YYNGEE. The CDR3 runs 12 residues.

The chain joins TRBV6-2 or TRBV6-3 to TRBJ2-5; maybe TRBD2 (5 bases). CDR1 is MNHEY and CDR2 is SVGEGT in the germline V gene. V lost 2 bases and J lost 0, with 19 bases in between. The CDR3 consists of 18 residues. The CDR3 region has the DNA TGTGCCAGCAGTTACATTTTGACGCGGGCCTGGTACCAAGAGACCCAGTACTTC. It specifies CASSYILTRAWYQETQYF.

This chain uses TRBV5-1 with TRBJ2-2; D not certain. Germline assignment: CDR1 SGHRS and CDR2 YFSETQ. V lost 0 bases to trimming and J lost 1 base, with 10 bases between them. There are 16 residues in the CDR3. Here the CDR3 DNA reads TGCGCCAGCAGCTTGGGAGCCCAGCAGAACACCGGGGAGCTGTTTTTT. Residues: CASSLGAQQNTGELFF.

This chain uses TRBV4-2 with TRBJ1-1; a possible D gene is TRBD1 (5 bases). Germline loops: CDR1 LGHNA, CDR2 YNFKEQ. CDR3 length: 15 amino acids. V was clipped by 0 bases and J by 6 bases, with 14 bases between them. The CDR3 sequence is CASSQDQTARAEAFF. In DNA, the CDR3 is TGTGCCAGCAGCCAAGATCAGACAGCCCGGGCTGAAGCTTTCTTT.